This T cell receptor beta chain appears in the sequencing data of a study of cytomegalovirus exposure and HLA in healthy donors. Study-wide results and caveats: As a later analysis showed, a missense DCLRE1C variant was linked to trimming of TCR beta V- and J-genes.

The PCR had 60 Vbeta and 13 Jbeta primers. Sequencing used immunoSEQ multiplex PCR; TCRdb keeps in-frame clones, though not all of them. The data contain some 130,000 clones, 66% of them singletons. A few counts support this clone. Its antigen is as yet unknown. The germline CDR1 and CDR2 sequences are SNHLY and FYNNEI. The V and J ends lost 4 bases and 2 bases respectively, with 11 bases between them. The CDR3 covers 14 residues. Material for sequencing was PBMCs. The J gene is TRBJ1-1, the V gene TRBV2; tentatively, D is TRBD1 (6 bases). The source is a human donor in good health. As DNA, the CDR3 is TGTGCCAGCAGTGTTGAGGGGGTCAACACTGAAGCTTTCTTT. Amino acids: CASSVEGVNTEAFF.